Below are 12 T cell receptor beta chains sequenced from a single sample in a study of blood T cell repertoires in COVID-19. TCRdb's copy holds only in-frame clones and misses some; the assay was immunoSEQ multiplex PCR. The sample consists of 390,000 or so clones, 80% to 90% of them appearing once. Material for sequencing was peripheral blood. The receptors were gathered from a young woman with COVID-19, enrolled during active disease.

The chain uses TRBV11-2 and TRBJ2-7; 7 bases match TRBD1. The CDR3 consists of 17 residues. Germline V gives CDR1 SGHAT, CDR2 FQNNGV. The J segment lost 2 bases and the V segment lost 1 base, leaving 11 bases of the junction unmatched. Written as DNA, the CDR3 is TGTGCCAGCAGCTTAGCGGGGTCGACAGGGCTGGCCTACGAGCAGTACTTC. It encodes CASSLAGSTGLAYEQYF.

The CDR3 reads CASSLVGQGGTDTQYF. DNA of the CDR3: TGCGCCAGCAGCTTGGTGGGACAGGGGGGAACAGATACGCAGTATTTT. V gene TRBV5-1 combines with J gene TRBJ2-3; 11 bases agree with TRBD1. This CDR3 is 16 amino acids long. With 0 bases clipped from V and 3 bases from J, the junction kept 3 bases outside the gene matches. Per germline, CDR1 SGHRS and CDR2 YFSETQ.

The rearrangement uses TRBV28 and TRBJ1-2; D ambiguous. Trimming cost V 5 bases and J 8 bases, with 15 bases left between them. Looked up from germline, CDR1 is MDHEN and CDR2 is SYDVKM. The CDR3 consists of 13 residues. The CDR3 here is CASSPRVPGGYTF. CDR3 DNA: TGTGCCAGCAGTCCTAGAGTCCCCGGCGGCTACACCTTC.

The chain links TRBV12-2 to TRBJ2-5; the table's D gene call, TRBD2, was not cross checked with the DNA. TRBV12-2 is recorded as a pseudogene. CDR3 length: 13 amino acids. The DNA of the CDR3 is TGTGCAAGTCGCTCAGGGACTAGTGAGACCCAGTACTTC. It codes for CASRSGTSETQYF.

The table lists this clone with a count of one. CDR3 nucleotides: TGTGCCAGCAGTTTCTCCCGCGGGGAGCTGTTTTTT. It is translated as CASSFSRGELFF. The chain employs TRBV12-3 or TRBV12-4 and TRBJ2-2; D unclear. Trimming cost V 3 bases and J 7 bases, with 6 bases left between them. The CDR3 sequence is 12 residues long.

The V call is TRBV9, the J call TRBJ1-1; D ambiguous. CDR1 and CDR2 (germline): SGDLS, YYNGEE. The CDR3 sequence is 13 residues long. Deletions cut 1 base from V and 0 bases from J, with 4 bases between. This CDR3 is CASSVLMNTEAFF. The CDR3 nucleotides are TGTGCCAGCAGCGTACTAATGAACACTGAAGCTTTCTTT.

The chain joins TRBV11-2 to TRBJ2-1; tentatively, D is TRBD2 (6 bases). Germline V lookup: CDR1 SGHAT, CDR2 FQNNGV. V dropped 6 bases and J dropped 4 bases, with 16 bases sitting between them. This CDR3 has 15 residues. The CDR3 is CASSSGREEYNEQFF. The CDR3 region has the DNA TGTGCCAGCAGTTCCGGGCGGGAAGAGTACAATGAGCAGTTCTTC. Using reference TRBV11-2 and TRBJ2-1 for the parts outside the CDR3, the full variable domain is EAGVAQSPRYKIIEKRQSVAFWCNPISGHATLYWYQQILGQGPKLLIQFQNNGVVDDSQLPKDRFSAERLKGVDSTLKIQPAKLEDSAVYLCASSSGREEYNEQFFGPGTRLTVL.

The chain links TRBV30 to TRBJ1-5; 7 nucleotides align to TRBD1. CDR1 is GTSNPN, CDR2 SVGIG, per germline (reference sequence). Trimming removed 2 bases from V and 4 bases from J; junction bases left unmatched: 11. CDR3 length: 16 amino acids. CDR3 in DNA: TGTGCCTGGAGTCCGATCGGACAGGTCCCGAATCAGCCCCAGCATTTT. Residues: CAWSPIGQVPNQPQHF.

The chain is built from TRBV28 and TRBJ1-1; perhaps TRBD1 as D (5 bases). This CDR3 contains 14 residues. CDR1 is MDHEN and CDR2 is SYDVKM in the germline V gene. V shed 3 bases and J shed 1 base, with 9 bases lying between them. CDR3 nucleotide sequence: TGTGCCAGCAGTTTTGGGGGAGGGAACACTGAAGCTTTCTTT. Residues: CASSFGGGNTEAFF.

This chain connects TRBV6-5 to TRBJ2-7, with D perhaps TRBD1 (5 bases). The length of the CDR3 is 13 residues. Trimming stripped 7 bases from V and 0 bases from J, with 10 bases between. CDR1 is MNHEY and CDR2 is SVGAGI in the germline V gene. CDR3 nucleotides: TGTGCCAGCATAGCTGGGGCCTCCTACGAGCAGTACTTC. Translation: CASIAGASYEQYF.

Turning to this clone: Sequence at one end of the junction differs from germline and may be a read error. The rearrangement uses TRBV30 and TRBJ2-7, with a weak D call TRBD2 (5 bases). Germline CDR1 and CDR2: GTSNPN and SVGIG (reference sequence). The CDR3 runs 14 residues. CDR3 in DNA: TGTGCTTGGACTCTAAAGAAAAACTCCTACGAGCAGTACTTC. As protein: CAWTLKKNSYEQYF.

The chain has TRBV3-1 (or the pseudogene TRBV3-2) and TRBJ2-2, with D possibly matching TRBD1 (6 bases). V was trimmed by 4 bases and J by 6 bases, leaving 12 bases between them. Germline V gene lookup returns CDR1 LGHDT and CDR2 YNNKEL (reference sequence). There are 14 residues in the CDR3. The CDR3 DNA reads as TGTGCCAGCAGCCCGTGGGGGCAAGCCGGGGAGCTGTTTTTT. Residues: CASSPWGQAGELFF.